This TCR beta chain stems from a study of human T cells and chemical hapten exposure. The overall study: Minor pooled library volume differences mainly drove per-sample TCR yield variation. The study's findings and limits: Those TCRs sitting above 1 in 1000 frequency stayed the same with DPC sensitization.

This clonotype appeared many times. Its antigen is currently unknown. As the library was built, unique molecular identifiers were attached to individual cDNA molecules. TCRdb called the 5' RACE reads again in MiXCR, with one record for every CDR3 protein. The table records 130,000 or so distinct CDR3 sequences, 3.5% to 5% of them present only once. Germline values: CDR1 SGHRS, CDR2 YFSETQ. This CDR3 contains 14 residues. V lost 4 bases, J lost 4 bases, and 14 bases lay in between. Unfractionated whole blood yielded the extracted total RNA. V and J are TRBV5-1 and TRBJ1-2, with a weak D call TRBD1 (6 bases). This sequence was found in a female donor in good health. Here the CDR3 DNA reads TGCGCCAGCAGCGGCATACAGGGAGGCTATGGCTACACCTTC. It is translated as CASSGIQGGYGYTF.